The rows below give T cell receptor beta chains drawn from one sample of a study of OX40 agonist ivuxolimab in advanced cancers. TCRdb's table, derived via immunoSEQ multiplex PCR, lists solely in-frame clones and lacks some. The profile shows tens of thousands of clones, approximately 91% of them singletons. The input for sequencing was CD4+ or CD8+ T cells sorted from blood, taken in a trial of the OX40 agonist ivuxolimab. The receptor set was obtained from an adult with an advanced solid tumor such as melanoma, head and neck, liver or kidney cancer. Each CDR3 is given with its conserved first and last residue. The D gene is left open where the match is weak. Size values are once, few and many counts, or a class for expanded clones, and some rows have none.

>TRBD2|TRBJ2-1|TRBV7-7|-
TGTGCTAGCAGCTTGGGACTAGCCGCTACAAATGAGCAGTTCTTC
CASSLGLAATNEQFF
>-|TRBJ1-2|TRBV14|-
TGTGCCAGCAGCCACTACTACGACAAGGTTGGGGATGGCTACACCTTC
CASSHYYDKVGDGYTF
>TRBD1|TRBJ1-1|TRBV27|-
TGTGCCAGCAGTTTTGGACAGGATTACACTGAAGCTTTCTTT
CASSFGQDYTEAFF
>-|TRBJ2-1|TRBV12-5|-
TGTGCTAGTGGTACGGAGATAATTGGGCAGTTCTTC
CASGTEIIGQFF
>-|TRBJ1-1|TRBV11-3|once
TGTGCCAGCAGCTTGAGCAGGGAGGGGGTGAACACTGAAGCTTTCTTT
CASSLSREGVNTEAFF
>-|TRBJ2-2|TRBV29-1|-
TGCAGCGTCCATAGACAGGACACCGGGGAGCTGTTTTTT
CSVHRQDTGELFF
>-|TRBJ1-4|TRBV7-2|-
TGTGCCAGCAGTGATTCAGGACGGCTTAATGAAAAACTGTTTTTT
CASSDSGRLNEKLFF
>TRBD1|TRBJ1-2|TRBV9|-
TGTGCCAGCAGCCCACGCTTGACAGGGGAAGGCTATGGCTACACCTTC
CASSPRLTGEGYGYTF
>TRBD1|TRBJ2-1|TRBV7-9|-
TGTGCCAGCAGCCACCCGGGACAGGGATTTGAGCAGTTCTTC
CASSHPGQGFEQFF
>TRBD2|TRBJ2-1|TRBV27|-
TGTGCCAGCAGTGCCCTTCTAGCGGGAGTACGGGATGAGCAGTTCTTC
CASSALLAGVRDEQFF
>-|TRBJ1-3|TRBV6-6|once
TGTGCCAGCAGTTTGGGAGGAGGCTCTGGAAACACCATATATTTT
CASSLGGGSGNTIYF
>-|TRBJ1-1|TRBV13|-
TGTGCCAGCAGTATGAGCATGAACACTGAAGCTTTCTTT
CASSMSMNTEAFF
>TRBD2|TRBJ2-5|TRBV9|few
TGTGCCAGCAGCGGTGAGGGACTAGCGGGGTCCGAAAGGGAGACCCAGTACTTC
CASSGEGLAGSERETQYF
>-|TRBJ1-1|TRBV7-3|-
TGTGCCAGCAGCTTAACGACAGGCGGCACTGAAGCTTTCTTT
CASSLTTGGTEAFF
>-|TRBJ1-1|TRBV29-1|-
TGCAGCGTTGGAAGAGCGGGAGGTTACACTGAAGCTTTCTTT
CSVGRAGGYTEAFF
>-|TRBJ2-3|TRBV6-6|-
TGTGCCAGCAGCCAGAATCCAGGCGGCACAGATACGCAGTATTTT
CASSQNPGGTDTQYF
>-|TRBJ2-7|TRBV2|-
TGTGCCAGCAGTGAAGGGCTATCGGGGGAGCAGTACTTC
CASSEGLSGEQYF
>-|TRBJ2-5|TRBV7-9|-
TGTGCCAGCCGGGGAATACGAGAGACCCAGTACTTC
CASRGIRETQYF
>-|TRBJ1-1|TRBV29-1|-
TGCAGCGTTGACACCAGCGGGCTGGGCACTGAAGCTTTCTTT
CSVDTSGLGTEAFF
>-|TRBJ1-2|TRBV14|-
TGTGCCAGCAGCCAGGTTCAGTCCGGGATCTACTATGGCTACACCTTC
CASSQVQSGIYYGYTF
>-|TRBJ2-7|TRBV6-5|-
TGTGCCAGCAGTTACGGGCTATACTACGAGCAGTACTTC
CASSYGLYYEQYF
>TRBD2|TRBJ2-3|TRBV4-2|medium-sized
TGTGCCAGCAGCCAAGATGGGACTAGCGGGGCAGATACGCAGTATTTT
CASSQDGTSGADTQYF
>-|TRBJ2-1|TRBV9|-
TGTGCCAGCAGCGCCAGCGGTAGCTCCTACAATGAGCAGTTCTTC
CASSASGSSYNEQFF
>TRBD1|TRBJ2-7|TRBV29-1|-
TGCAGCGTTGAACAGGGGGCGTTCGAGCAGTACTTC
CSVEQGAFEQYF
>-|TRBJ1-3|TRBV2|-
TGTGCCAGCGGGTCTGGGCGTGGGTCTGGAAACACCATATATTTT
CASGSGRGSGNTIYF
>TRBD2|TRBJ2-7|TRBV29-1|-
TGCAGCGTTGAAGGGCCTAGCGGGAGTCCCTCCTACGAGCAGTACTTC
CSVEGPSGSPSYEQYF
>TRBD1|TRBJ2-1|TRBV7-9|-
TGTGCCAGCAGCCAAGCAGGGGGCGCGAACAATGAGCAGTTCTTC
CASSQAGGANNEQFF
>-|TRBJ1-1|TRBV4-1|once
TGCGCCAGCAGCCAAGGACGTTGGGGGAACACTGAAGCTTTCTTT
CASSQGRWGNTEAFF
>-|TRBJ2-1|TRBV9|-
TGTGCCAGCAGCGTAGAAGGGAATGAGCAGTTCTTC
CASSVEGNEQFF